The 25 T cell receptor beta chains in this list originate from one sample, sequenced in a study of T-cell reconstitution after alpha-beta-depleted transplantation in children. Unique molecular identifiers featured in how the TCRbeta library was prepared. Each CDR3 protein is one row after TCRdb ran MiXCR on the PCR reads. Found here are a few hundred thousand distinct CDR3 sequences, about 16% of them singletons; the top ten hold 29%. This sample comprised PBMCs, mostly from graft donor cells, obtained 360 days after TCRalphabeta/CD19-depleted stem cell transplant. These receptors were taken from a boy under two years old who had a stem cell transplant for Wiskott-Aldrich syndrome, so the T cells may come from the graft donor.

CDR3: CASSVGHTLGANVLTF. CDR3 DNA: TGTGCCAGCAGCGTGGGGCACACGTTGGGGGCCAACGTCCTGACTTTC. This chain connects TRBV9 to TRBJ2-6, with D perhaps TRBD1 (5 bases). From germline, CDR1 is SGDLS and CDR2 YYNGEE. This CDR3 comprises 16 residues. Trimming shortened V by 2 bases and J by 4 bases, and 13 bases separated the two germline ends.

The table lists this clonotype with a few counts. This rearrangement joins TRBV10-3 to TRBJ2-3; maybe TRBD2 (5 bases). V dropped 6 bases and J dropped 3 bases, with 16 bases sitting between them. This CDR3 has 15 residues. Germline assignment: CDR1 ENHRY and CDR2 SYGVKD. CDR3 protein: CAIRALEGATDTQYF. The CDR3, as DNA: TGTGCCATCAGGGCCCTCGAGGGAGCAACAGATACGCAGTATTTT.

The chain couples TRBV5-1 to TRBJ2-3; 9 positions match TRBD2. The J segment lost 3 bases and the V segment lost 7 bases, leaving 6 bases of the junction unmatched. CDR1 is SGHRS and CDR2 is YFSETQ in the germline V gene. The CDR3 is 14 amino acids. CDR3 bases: TGCGCCAGCGGGCGGGAGGGCCGTACAGATACGCAGTATTTT. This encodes CASGREGRTDTQYF.

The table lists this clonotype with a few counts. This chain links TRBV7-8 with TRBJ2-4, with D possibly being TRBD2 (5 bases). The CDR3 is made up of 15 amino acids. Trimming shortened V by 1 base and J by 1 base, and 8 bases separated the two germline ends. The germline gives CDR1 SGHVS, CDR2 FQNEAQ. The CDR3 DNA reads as TGTGCCAGCAGCTTAGGGGAGTACGCCAAAAACATTCAGTACTTC. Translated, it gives CASSLGEYAKNIQYF. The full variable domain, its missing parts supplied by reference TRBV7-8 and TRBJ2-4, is GAGVSQSPRYKVAKRGQDVALRCDPISGHVSLFWYQQALGQGPEFLTYFQNEAQLDKSGLPSDRFFAERPEGSVSTLKIQRTQQEDSAVYLCASSLGEYAKNIQYFGAGTRLSVL.

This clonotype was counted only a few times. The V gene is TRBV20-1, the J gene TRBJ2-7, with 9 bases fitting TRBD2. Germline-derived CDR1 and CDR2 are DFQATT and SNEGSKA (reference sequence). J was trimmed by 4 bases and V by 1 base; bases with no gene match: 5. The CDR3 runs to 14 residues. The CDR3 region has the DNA TGCAGTGCTAGAGGGGTCACTAGCGGGTACGAGCAGTACTTC. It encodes CSARGVTSGYEQYF.

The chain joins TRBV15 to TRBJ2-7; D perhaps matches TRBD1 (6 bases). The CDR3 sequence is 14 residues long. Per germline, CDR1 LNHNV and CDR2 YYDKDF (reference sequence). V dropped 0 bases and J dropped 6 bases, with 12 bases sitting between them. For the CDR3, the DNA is TGTGCCACCAGCAGAGAGGTGACAGGAACCGAGCAGTACTTC. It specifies CATSREVTGTEQYF.

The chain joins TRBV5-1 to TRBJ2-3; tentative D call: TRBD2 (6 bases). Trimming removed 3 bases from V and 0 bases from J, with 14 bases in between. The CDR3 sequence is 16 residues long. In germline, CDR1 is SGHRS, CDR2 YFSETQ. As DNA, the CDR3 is TGCGCCAGCAGCTCGCGAAGGAGGGGAAGCACAGATACGCAGTATTTT. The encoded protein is CASSSRRRGSTDTQYF. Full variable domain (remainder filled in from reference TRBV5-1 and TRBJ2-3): KAGVTQTPRYLIKTRGQQVTLSCSPISGHRSVSWYQQTPGQGLQFLFEYFSETQRNKGNFPGRFSGRQFSNSRSEMNVSTLELGDSALYLCASSSRRRGSTDTQYFGPGTRLTVL.

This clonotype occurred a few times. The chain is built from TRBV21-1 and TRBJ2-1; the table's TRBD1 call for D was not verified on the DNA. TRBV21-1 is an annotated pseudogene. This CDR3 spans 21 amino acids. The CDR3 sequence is CASSRTGGKTLAEQTYNEQFF. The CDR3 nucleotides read TGTGCCAGCAGCAGAACAGGGGGGAAGACCTTAGCGGAGCAGACCTACAATGAGCAGTTCTTC.

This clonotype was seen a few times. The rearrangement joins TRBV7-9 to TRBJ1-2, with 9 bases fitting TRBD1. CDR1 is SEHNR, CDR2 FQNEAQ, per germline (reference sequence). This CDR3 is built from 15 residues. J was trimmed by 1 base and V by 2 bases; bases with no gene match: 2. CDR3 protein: CASSLWDRVNYGYTF. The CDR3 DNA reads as TGTGCCAGCAGCTTATGGGACAGGGTTAACTATGGCTACACCTTC.

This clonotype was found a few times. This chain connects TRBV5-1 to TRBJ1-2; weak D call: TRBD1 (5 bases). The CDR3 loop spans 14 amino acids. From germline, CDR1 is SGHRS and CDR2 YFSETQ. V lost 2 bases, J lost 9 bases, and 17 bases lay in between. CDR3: CASSFSPREPRYTF. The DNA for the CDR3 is TGCGCCAGCAGCTTCTCACCCAGGGAGCCCCGCTACACCTTC.

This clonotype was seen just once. CDR3 DNA: TGTGCCAGCAGTTCAAAATCTACTAGCGGCTCCTACAATGAGCAGTTCTTC. This codes for CASSSKSTSGSYNEQFF. The V call is TRBV12-3 or TRBV12-4, the J call TRBJ2-1, with 8 nucleotides matching TRBD2. Trimming at V came to 4 bases and at J to 0 bases, leaving 8 bases not matched to a gene. The CDR3 loop spans 17 amino acids.

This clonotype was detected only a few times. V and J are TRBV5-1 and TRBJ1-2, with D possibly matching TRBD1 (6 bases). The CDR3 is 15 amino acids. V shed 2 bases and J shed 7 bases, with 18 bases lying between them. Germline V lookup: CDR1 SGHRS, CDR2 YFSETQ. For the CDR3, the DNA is TGCGCCAGCAGCTTCGGGGGACACTATGGTGGTGGCTACACCTTC. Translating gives CASSFGGHYGGGYTF.

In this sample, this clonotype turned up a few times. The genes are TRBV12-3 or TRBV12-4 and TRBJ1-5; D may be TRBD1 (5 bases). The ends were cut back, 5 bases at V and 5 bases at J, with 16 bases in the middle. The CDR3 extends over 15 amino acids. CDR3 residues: CASSTYRFKDQPQHF. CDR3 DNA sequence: TGTGCCAGCAGTACCTACAGGTTCAAGGATCAGCCCCAGCATTTT.

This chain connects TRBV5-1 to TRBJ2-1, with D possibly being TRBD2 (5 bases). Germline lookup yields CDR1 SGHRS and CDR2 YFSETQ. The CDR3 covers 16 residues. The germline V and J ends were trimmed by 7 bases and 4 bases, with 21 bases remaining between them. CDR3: CASLKGSGHAYNEQFF. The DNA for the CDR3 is TGCGCCAGCTTAAAGGGAAGCGGCCATGCTTACAATGAGCAGTTCTTC.

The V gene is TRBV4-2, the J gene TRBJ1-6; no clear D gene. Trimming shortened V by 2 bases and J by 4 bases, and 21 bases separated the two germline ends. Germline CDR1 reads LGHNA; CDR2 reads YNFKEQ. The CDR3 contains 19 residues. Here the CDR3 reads CASSQRGSTEAGYNSPLHF. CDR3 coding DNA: TGTGCCAGCAGCCAAAGAGGGAGTACCGAGGCGGGGTATAATTCACCCCTCCACTTT.

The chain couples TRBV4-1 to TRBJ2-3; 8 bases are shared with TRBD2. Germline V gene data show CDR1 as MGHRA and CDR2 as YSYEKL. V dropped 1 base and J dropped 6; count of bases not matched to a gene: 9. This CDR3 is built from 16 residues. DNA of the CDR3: TGCGCCAGCAGCCAAGCGGTTCGGGCTAGCGGGGATACGCAGTATTTT. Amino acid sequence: CASSQAVRASGDTQYF.

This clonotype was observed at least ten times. The CDR3 nucleotides are TGTGCCAGCAGCTTGTTTCAGGGGGCAGATACGCAGTATTTT. Amino acids: CASSLFQGADTQYF. The chain uses TRBV5-5 and TRBJ2-3, with 7 bases that match TRBD1. This CDR3 spans 14 amino acids. Per germline, CDR1 SGHKS and CDR2 YYEKEE (reference sequence). The junction had 3 bases not matched to a gene; V was cut back by 1 base and J by 4 bases.

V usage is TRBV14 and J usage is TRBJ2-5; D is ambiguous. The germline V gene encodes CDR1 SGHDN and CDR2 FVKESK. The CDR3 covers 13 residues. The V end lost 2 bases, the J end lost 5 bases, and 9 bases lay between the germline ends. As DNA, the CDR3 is TGTGCCAGCAGCCAATTAATCCATGAGACCCAGTACTTC. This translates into CASSQLIHETQYF.

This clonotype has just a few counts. The DNA of the CDR3 is TGTGCCAGCAGCTTTTCGTATGAGGGGACCCAGTACTTC. As protein: CASSFSYEGTQYF. The chain is built from TRBV7-2 and TRBJ2-5; D is perhaps TRBD2 (5 bases). Germline V gene lookup returns CDR1 SGHTA and CDR2 FQGNSA. The V end lost 3 bases, the J end lost 7 bases, and 12 bases lay between the germline ends. CDR3 size: 13 residues.

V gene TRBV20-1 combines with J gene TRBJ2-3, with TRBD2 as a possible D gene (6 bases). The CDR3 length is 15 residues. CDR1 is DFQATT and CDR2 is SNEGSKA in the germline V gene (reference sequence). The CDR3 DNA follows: TGCAGCGCAACCTCTACGGAGGGCCGGACAGATACGCAGTATTTT. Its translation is CSATSTEGRTDTQYF.

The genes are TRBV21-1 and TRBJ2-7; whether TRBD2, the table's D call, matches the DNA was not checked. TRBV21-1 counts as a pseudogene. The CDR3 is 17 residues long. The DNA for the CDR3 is TGTGCCAGCAGCACCGTACTAGCGGGAGTAAAGGCGAACGAGCAGTACTTC. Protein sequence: CASSTVLAGVKANEQYF.

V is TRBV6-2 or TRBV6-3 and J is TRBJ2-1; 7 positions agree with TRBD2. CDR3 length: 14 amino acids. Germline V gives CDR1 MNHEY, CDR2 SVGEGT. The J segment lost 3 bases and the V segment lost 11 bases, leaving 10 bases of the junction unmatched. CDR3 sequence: CASWRREHYNEQFF. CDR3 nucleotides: TGTGCCTCTTGGAGGCGGGAGCACTACAATGAGCAGTTCTTC.

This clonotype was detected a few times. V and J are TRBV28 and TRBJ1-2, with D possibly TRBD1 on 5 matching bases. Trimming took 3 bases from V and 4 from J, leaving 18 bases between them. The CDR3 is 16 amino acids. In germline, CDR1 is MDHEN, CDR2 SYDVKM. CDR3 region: CASSFPTRTTVYGYTF. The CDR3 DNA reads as TGTGCCAGCAGTTTTCCCACCAGGACAACAGTCTATGGCTACACCTTC.

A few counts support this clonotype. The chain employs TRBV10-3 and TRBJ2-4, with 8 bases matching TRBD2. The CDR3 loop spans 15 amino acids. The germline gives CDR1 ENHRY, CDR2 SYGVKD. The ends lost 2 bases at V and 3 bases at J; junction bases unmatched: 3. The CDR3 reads CAISEAGTSKNIQYF. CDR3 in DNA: TGTGCCATCAGTGAGGCGGGGACTAGCAAAAACATTCAGTACTTC.

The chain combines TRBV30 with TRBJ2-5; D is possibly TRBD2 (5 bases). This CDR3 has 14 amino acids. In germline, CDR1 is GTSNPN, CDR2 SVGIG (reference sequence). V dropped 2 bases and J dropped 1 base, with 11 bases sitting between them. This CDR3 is CAWSKGGPQETQYF. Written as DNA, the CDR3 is TGTGCCTGGAGTAAAGGAGGCCCCCAAGAGACCCAGTACTTC.